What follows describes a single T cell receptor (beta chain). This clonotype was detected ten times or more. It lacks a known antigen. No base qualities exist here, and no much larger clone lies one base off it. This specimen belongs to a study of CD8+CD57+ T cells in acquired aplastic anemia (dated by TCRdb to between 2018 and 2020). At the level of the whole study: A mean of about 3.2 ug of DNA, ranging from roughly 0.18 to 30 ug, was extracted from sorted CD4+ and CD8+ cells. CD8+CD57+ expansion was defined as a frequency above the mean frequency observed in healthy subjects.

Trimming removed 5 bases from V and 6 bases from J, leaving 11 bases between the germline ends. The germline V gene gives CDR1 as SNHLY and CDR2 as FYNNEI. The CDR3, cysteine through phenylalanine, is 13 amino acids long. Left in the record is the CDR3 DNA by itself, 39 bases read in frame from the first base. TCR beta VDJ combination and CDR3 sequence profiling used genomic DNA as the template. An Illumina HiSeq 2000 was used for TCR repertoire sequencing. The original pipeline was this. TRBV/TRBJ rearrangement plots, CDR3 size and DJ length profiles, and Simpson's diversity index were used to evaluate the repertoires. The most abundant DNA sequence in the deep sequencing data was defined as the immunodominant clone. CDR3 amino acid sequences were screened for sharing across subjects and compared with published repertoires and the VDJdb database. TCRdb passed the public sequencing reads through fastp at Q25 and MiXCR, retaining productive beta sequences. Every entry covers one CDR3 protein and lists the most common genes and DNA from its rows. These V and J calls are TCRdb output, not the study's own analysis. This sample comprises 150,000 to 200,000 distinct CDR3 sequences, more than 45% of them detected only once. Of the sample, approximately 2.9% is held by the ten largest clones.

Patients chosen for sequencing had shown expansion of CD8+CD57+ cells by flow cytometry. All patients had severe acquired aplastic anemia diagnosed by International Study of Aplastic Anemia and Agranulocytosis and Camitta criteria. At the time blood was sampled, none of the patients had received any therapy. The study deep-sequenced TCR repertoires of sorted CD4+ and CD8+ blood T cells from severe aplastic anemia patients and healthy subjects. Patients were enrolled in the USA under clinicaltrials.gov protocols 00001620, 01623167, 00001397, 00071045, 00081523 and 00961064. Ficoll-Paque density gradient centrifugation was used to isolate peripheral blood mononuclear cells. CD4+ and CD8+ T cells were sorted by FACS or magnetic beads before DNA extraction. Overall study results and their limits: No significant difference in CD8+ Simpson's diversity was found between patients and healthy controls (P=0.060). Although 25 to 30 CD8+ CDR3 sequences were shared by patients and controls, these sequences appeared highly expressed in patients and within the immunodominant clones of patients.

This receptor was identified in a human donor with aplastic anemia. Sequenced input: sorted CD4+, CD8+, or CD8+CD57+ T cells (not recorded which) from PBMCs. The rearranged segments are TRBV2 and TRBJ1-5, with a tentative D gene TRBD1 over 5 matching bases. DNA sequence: TGTGCCAGCAGTTTCGGGGGTACTCAGCCCCAGCATTTT. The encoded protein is CASSFGGTQPQHF.